The 16 T cell receptor beta chains below come from one sample, sequenced in a study of monozygotic twins with inflammatory bowel disease. One entry per CDR3 protein, without DNA, is what TCRdb gives after re-calling the 5' RACE reads. This sample lists under 200,000 distinct CDR3 sequences; its ten largest clones have 2.8%. The sequenced sample consisted of blood. The receptors here all came from a human donor with ulcerative colitis or Crohn's disease, or a healthy co-twin of an affected twin (not recorded which).

V usage is TRBV7-3 and J usage is TRBJ2-1. Germline assignment: CDR1 SGHTA and CDR2 FQGTGA. The CDR3 runs 14 residues. The CDR3 spells CASSLAGVVDEQFF.

The chain links TRBV29-1 to TRBJ2-7. The germline V gene has CDR1 SQVTM and CDR2 ANQGSEA. The CDR3 is 12 residues long. The CDR3 sequence: CSVENSQYEQYF.

The gene calls are TRBV5-1 and TRBJ2-1; TCRdb picks TRBD1, but there is no DNA to check that call. The germline V gene has CDR1 SGHRS and CDR2 YFSETQ. CDR3 length: 13 amino acids. CDR3 region: CASSQTAGDEQFF.

The V gene is TRBV20-1, the J gene TRBJ2-7; TCRdb names TRBD2, which stays unverified in the absence of DNA. The CDR3 runs 14 residues. Germline CDR1 DFQATT, CDR2 SNEGSKA (reference sequence). This CDR3 is CSARGSGLPYEQYF.

This sequence joins TRBV9 and TRBJ1-2; TCRdb returns TRBD1, unconfirmable since there is no DNA. There are 13 residues in the CDR3. From germline, CDR1 is SGDLS and CDR2 YYNGEE. CDR3 residues: CASSVGQDYGYTF.

V and J are TRBV6-5 and TRBJ1-3. The CDR3 is 19 amino acids. Germline CDR1 MNHEY, CDR2 SVGAGI. CDR3 sequence reads: CASSYRGKANTFSGNTIYF.

J is TRBJ2-5 and V is TRBV18; TCRdb reports TRBD2, a call that lacks DNA to check it against. This CDR3 spans 14 amino acids. Germline V gives CDR1 KGHSH, CDR2 LQKENI. The CDR3 reads CASSPAHDGETQYF.

V is TRBV6-5 and J is TRBJ2-1; the D gene TCRdb calls, TRBD1, cannot be checked with no DNA. The length of the CDR3 is 13 residues. Germline V gives CDR1 MNHEY, CDR2 SVGAGI. The CDR3: CASRITGVNEQFF.

This chain connects TRBV20-1 to TRBJ2-5; with no DNA, the TCRdb D assignment of TRBD1 cannot be verified. In germline, CDR1 is DFQATT, CDR2 SNEGSKA (reference sequence). This CDR3 contains 14 residues. CDR3 residues: CSVRPGQGKETQYF.

V is TRBV2 and J is TRBJ1-5; TCRdb reports TRBD1, a call that lacks DNA to check it against. Germline V gene data show CDR1 as SNHLY and CDR2 as FYNNEI. The CDR3 sequence is 15 residues long. The CDR3 sequence: CASSALRGYNQPQHF.

The chain is built from TRBV5-1 and TRBJ2-1; the D gene TCRdb calls, TRBD1, cannot be checked with no DNA. CDR1 is SGHRS, CDR2 YFSETQ, per germline. The CDR3 runs 14 residues. CDR3 region: CASGPPLASDEQFF.

This chain uses TRBV21-1 with TRBJ2-2; TCRdb's assignment of TRBD2 cannot be checked, as there is no DNA. TRBV21-1 is termed a pseudogene. This CDR3 spans 17 amino acids. The CDR3 sequence is CASSTPSGRAWTGELFF.

The V and J genes are TRBV28 and TRBJ1-1. The CDR3 is 13 residues long. Germline V CDR1 and CDR2: MDHEN, SYDVKM. The CDR3 sequence is CASRQTANTEAFF.

V is TRBV5-1 and J is TRBJ1-2; there is no DNA to check the TCRdb D call of TRBD1. The germline CDR1 and CDR2 sequences are SGHRS and YFSETQ. CDR3 length equals 16 residues. The CDR3 here is CASSLLRAGDSYGYTF.

J is TRBJ2-7 and V is TRBV20-1; TCRdb's D call, TRBD1, is unchecked because there is no DNA. The CDR3 sequence is 11 residues long. The germline CDR1 and CDR2 sequences are DFQATT and SNEGSKA (reference sequence). CDR3 loop: CSARGPAQQYF.

V gene TRBV28 combines with J gene TRBJ2-7; the TCRdb call, TRBD1, lacks DNA for checking. CDR1 is MDHEN and CDR2 is SYDVKM in the germline V gene. This CDR3 has 12 amino acids. The CDR3 sequence: CASGQGTDEQYF.